The rows below give T cell receptor beta chains drawn from one sample of a study of post-analysis software for immune sequencing data. TCRdb analysed the PCR reads with MiXCR anew, one entry per CDR3 protein. Found here are over 300,000 distinct CDR3 sequences, less than 35% of them singletons; the top ten hold over 10%. Sample: blood. The source is a girl under 18 with multiple sclerosis. Both conserved end residues are part of each CDR3. Fields, in order: clone size, V gene, J gene, CDR3 length, D gene, CDR3 DNA, CDR3 protein. The D gene is left open where the match is weak. Expanded clones are given a class, and other clones once, few, many or no size at all.

>-|TRBV12-3/TRBV12-4|TRBJ2-5|15|-
TGTGCCAGCAGCATCCTCCCACGGGGGCGGGAGACCCAGTACTTC
CASSILPRGRETQYF
>few|TRBV5-1|TRBJ2-6|19|TRBD1
TGCGCCAGCAGCACAGACCCGCCCATAACAGGGGCTGGGGCCAACGTCCTGACTTTC
CASSTDPPITGAGANVLTF
>once|TRBV7-9|TRBJ2-7|15|-
TGTGCCAGCAGCTACCGGACGGCAAGCTCCTACGAGCAGTACTTC
CASSYRTASSYEQYF
>-|TRBV7-7|TRBJ2-5|15|TRBD1
TGTGCTAGCAGCTTAGGGACAGGGATAGAACAGACCCAGTACTTC
CASSLGTGIEQTQYF
>few|TRBV11-2|TRBJ1-5|14|-
TGTGCCAGCAGAGGGATAGGGAAAAATCAGCCCCAGCATTTT
CASRGIGKNQPQHF
>-|TRBV5-1|TRBJ1-5|17|-
TGCGCCAGCAGCTTGGAGACAGGTGGAAGGAGCAATCAGCCCCAGCATTTT
CASSLETGGRSNQPQHF
>-|TRBV12-3/TRBV12-4|TRBJ1-2|13|-
TGTGCCAGCAGTTTGGGCAGGGTAGATGGCTACACCTTC
CASSLGRVDGYTF
>few|TRBV7-3|TRBJ2-5|13|-
TGTGCCAGCAGCTTAAACGAAGCGGGGACCCAGTACTTC
CASSLNEAGTQYF
>few|TRBV5-6|TRBJ2-7|12|-
TGTGCCAGCACAAGCAGTCTTTACGAGCAGTACTTC
CASTSSLYEQYF
>few|TRBV7-6|TRBJ2-5|16|TRBD1
TGTGCCAGCAGCCCGCAGGGGGCGTTCACAAAGGAGACCCAGTACTTC
CASSPQGAFTKETQYF
>-|TRBV11-1|TRBJ2-7|13|-
TGTGCCAGCAGCTTGGAGCGGAACTACGAGCAGTACTTC
CASSLERNYEQYF
>few|TRBV20-1|TRBJ2-5|15|TRBD2
TGCAGTGCTAGCCCGACTAGCCGGGGTCAAGAGACCCAGTACTTC
CSASPTSRGQETQYF